These 3 T cell receptor beta chains were all obtained from the same sample, sequenced in a study of cytomegalovirus exposure and HLA in healthy donors. The study ran its PCR with 60 Vbeta and 13 Jbeta primers. Data came from immunoSEQ multiplex PCR; TCRdb stores just in-frame clones and leaves some out. The table shows about 150,000 clones, with approximately 80% occurring only once. Sequenced material: PBMCs. The receptors originated from a boy aged 2 to 10 in good health and CMV-seronegative.

The chain employs TRBV30 and TRBJ2-1; 11 bases are a match to TRBD2. V was clipped by 0 bases and J by 6 bases; unmatched bases: 13. The CDR3 has 18 amino acids. From germline, CDR1 is GTSNPN and CDR2 SVGIG (reference sequence). This chain's CDR3 is CAWSVRLTPGTSGNEQFF. DNA for the CDR3: TGTGCCTGGAGTGTACGCCTCACTCCCGGGACTAGCGGCAATGAGCAGTTCTTC.

The chain employs TRBV25-1 and TRBJ2-1, with 8 bases matching TRBD2. From germline, CDR1 is MGHDK and CDR2 SYGVNS. V lost 1 base, J lost 7 bases, and 6 bases stayed unmatched. There are 15 residues in the CDR3. The CDR3 DNA reads as TGTGCCAGCAGTGAATTGGAAAGCGGGAGAAATGAGCAGTTCTTC. Protein: CASSELESGRNEQFF.

The gene calls are TRBV30 and TRBJ2-1; 11 bases agree with TRBD2. Trimming cost V 0 bases and J 4 bases; bases outside gene matches: 2. This CDR3 comprises 15 residues. The germline V gene has CDR1 GTSNPN and CDR2 SVGIG (reference sequence). The CDR3, as DNA: TGTGCCTGGAGTGTCACTAGCGGGAGTTACAATGAGCAGTTCTTC. Translating gives CAWSVTSGSYNEQFF. Together with reference TRBV30 and TRBJ2-1, the CDR3 gives the full variable domain: SQTIHQWPATLVQPVGSPLSLECTVEGTSNPNLYWYRQAAGRGLQLLFYSVGIGQISSEVPQNLSASRPQDRQFILSSKKLLLSDSGFYLCAWSVTSGSYNEQFFGPGTRLTVL.